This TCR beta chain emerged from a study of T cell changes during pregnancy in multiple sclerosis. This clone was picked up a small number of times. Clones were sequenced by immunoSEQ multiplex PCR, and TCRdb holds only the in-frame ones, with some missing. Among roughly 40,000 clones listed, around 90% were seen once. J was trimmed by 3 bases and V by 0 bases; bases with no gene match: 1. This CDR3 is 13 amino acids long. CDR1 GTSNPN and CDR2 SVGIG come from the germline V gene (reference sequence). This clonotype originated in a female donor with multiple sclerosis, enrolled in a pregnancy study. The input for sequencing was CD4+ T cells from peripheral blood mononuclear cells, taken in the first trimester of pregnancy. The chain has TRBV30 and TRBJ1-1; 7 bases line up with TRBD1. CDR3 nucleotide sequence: TGTGCCTGGAGTGTAGGGACAGACACTGAAGCTTTCTTT. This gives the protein CAWSVGTDTEAFF.